This entry concerns a single TCR beta chain. This sample stems from a study of regulatory and conventional T cells in breast cancer. Via MiXCR, TCRdb re-called the PCR reads, giving one row per CDR3 protein. Among roughly 10,000 distinct CDR3 sequences listed, approximately 30% were seen once. This CDR3 is 14 amino acids long. Trimming removed 5 bases from V and 2 bases from J, with 14 bases in between. The germline gives CDR1 DFQATT, CDR2 SNEGSKA (reference sequence). The chain is built from TRBV20-1 and TRBJ2-3; possibly TRBD2 for D (6 bases). This TCR came from a male donor in good health. The sample comprised conventional T cells from blood. CDR3 nucleotides: TGCAGTGCTTCTCTGCGGGGACTCACAGATACGCAGTATTTT. Its protein is CSASLRGLTDTQYF.